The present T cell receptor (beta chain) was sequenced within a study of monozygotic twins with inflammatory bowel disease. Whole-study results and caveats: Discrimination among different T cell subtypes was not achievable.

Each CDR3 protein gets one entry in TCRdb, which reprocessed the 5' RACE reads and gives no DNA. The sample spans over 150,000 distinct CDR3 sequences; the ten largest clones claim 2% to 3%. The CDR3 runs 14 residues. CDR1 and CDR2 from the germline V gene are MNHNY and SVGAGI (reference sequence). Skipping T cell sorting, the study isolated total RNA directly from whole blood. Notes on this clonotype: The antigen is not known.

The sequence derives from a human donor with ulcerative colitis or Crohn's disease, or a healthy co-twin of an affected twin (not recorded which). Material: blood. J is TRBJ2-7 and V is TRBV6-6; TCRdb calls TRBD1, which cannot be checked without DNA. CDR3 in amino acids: CASSHPGHTYEQYF.